The 5 T cell receptor beta chains below were found in one sample sequenced in a study of response to subunit inactivated influenza vaccine. Each CDR3 protein is one row after TCRdb ran MiXCR on the RT-PCR reads. The sample lists fewer than 550,000 distinct CDR3 sequences; less than 30% were seen once. Sequencing was performed on CD4+ T cells sorted from PBMCs, taken 5 days after vaccination. Every receptor here comes from a man aged 50 or older who received an inactivated influenza vaccine.

This clonotype has a handful of counts. The chain is built from TRBV12-3 or TRBV12-4 and TRBJ2-7; weak D call: TRBD2 (5 bases). V lost 2 bases and J 4 bases, leaving 12 bases between the germline ends. The CDR3 runs to 14 residues. CDR3: CASSLSVAPYEQYF. The CDR3 DNA follows: TGTGCCAGCAGTTTATCTGTAGCGCCTTACGAGCAGTACTTC.

This CDR3 reads CASSLVVAGSQETQYF. CDR3 DNA: TGCGCCAGCAGCTTGGTTGTGGCGGGTTCCCAAGAGACCCAGTACTTC. The V call is TRBV5-1, the J call TRBJ2-5, with a possible D match to TRBD2 (5 bases). The CDR3 covers 16 residues. Germline V gene sequence: CDR1 SGHRS, CDR2 YFSETQ. The V end was cut by 0 bases, the J end by 1 base, with 13 bases between.

Only a few counts were recorded for this clonotype. The chain employs TRBV30 and TRBJ2-3; the D gene is possibly TRBD1 (5 bases). Trimming removed 3 bases from V and 6 bases from J, with 7 bases in between. The CDR3 contains 11 residues. CDR1 is GTSNPN and CDR2 is SVGIG in the germline V gene (reference sequence). The CDR3: CAWRYRDTQYF. Written as DNA, the CDR3 is TGTGCCTGGAGGTACAGGGATACGCAGTATTTT.

The rearrangement joins TRBV6-1 to TRBJ2-1; TRBD2 agrees at 8 bases. With 6 bases clipped from V and 2 bases from J, the junction kept 6 bases outside the gene matches. CDR3 length equals 15 residues. Germline V gene data show CDR1 as MNHNS and CDR2 as SASEGT. The CDR3 bases are TGTGCCAGCAGATCTCTAGCGGGCGCCTACAATGAGCAGTTCTTC. Translation gives CASRSLAGAYNEQFF.

The V gene is TRBV12-3 or TRBV12-4, the J gene TRBJ2-7; D is perhaps TRBD2 (6 bases). There are 13 residues in the CDR3. V lost 1 base, J lost 6 bases, and 10 bases lay in between. DNA of the CDR3: TGTGCCAGCAGTTTAGGGAGGGGTGGCGAGCAGTACTTC. Amino acids: CASSLGRGGEQYF.